This TCR beta chain is drawn from a study of cytomegalovirus exposure and HLA in healthy donors. Primers: 60 Vbeta forward and 13 Jbeta reverse. Here immunoSEQ multiplex PCR was the method, and the copy in TCRdb shows in-frame clones only, minus some. The sample includes around 250,000 clones, about 93% seen only once; the top ten take roughly 1.6%. This clonotype was obtained from a girl aged 2 to 9 in good health and CMV-seronegative. What was sequenced was PBMCs.

DNA of the CDR3: TGTGCCAGCAGCGCCCCTGATCGGACGGTTCTAGCGGGAGTATCCGTCGTCCACGAGCAGTACTTC. Its translation is CASSAPDRTVLAGVSVVHEQYF. The genes are TRBV2 and TRBJ2-7, with 10 bases identical to TRBD2. Trimming took 6 bases from V and 5 from J; bases not matched to a gene: 31. Germline V gives CDR1 SNHLY, CDR2 FYNNEI. The length of the CDR3 is 22 residues.